A single T cell receptor beta chain is shown here with its context. The data were taken from a study of blood T cell repertoires in COVID-19. Study in general: The analysed material was cDNA or gDNA that came from T cells, B-cell-depleted T cells, or PBMCs.

Seattle patient enrollment occurred during active infection, with longitudinal follow-up thereafter. Sequencing was performed with immunoSEQ multiplex PCR; in TCRdb, only in-frame clones are kept and a portion is missing. Found here are some 250,000 clones, 86% of them singletons; the top ten hold approximately 12%. The CDR3 contains 12 residues. Germline V gene lookup returns CDR1 MGHRA and CDR2 YSYEKL. J was trimmed by 15 bases and V by 0 bases; bases with no gene match: 5. The J gene is TRBJ2-1, the V gene TRBV4-1, with TRBD2 matching 7 bases. The source is a woman aged 25 to 45 with COVID-19, enrolled during active disease. Sample: peripheral blood. The CDR3 sequence: CASSQDGGGRFF. The DNA for the CDR3 is TGCGCCAGCAGCCAAGATGGGGGGGGTCGGTTCTTC.